This TCR beta chain was documented in a study of CD8 T cells in ankylosing spondylitis. CDR1 is SNHLY, CDR2 FYNNEI, per germline. This CDR3 contains 16 residues. V was pared by 3 bases and J by 3 bases, with 17 bases between. Libraries for TCR beta were made by quantitative 5'-RACE with molecular barcodes. Using its own MiXCR run on the 5' RACE reads, TCRdb lists one record per CDR3 protein. The sample yields roughly 700,000 distinct CDR3 sequences, about 20% seen once. Overall study results and limits: Prior literature has documented some motif variants in synovial fluid and blood from reactive arthritis. In ankylosing spondylitis blood, a motif of roughly 8 highly homologous TCR beta variants appeared characteristic. A CD8+ phenotype characterized the disease-linked clones, which were relatively rare in peripheral blood. Reportedly, significant enrichment of disease-linked clones occurred in matched ankylosing spondylitis synovial fluid.

On this clonotype itself: Its antigen is still unknown.

Sequences were obtained from blood, either unsorted or a sorted T cell fraction (not recorded which). This TCR was sampled from a male donor with ankylosing spondylitis. J is TRBJ1-2 and V is TRBV2, with D perhaps TRBD1 (6 bases). CDR3 nucleotide sequence: TGTGCCAGCAGTGACGGAGGGGGATGGATGGACTATGGCTACACCTTC. Residues: CASSDGGGWMDYGYTF.